Presented here are 23 T cell receptor beta chains from one specimen sequenced in a study of Ad26.COV2.S vaccination and SARS-CoV-2 variants. Noted treatment: some 20 received Ad26.COV2.S at low or high dose, single or two shots; a few received placebo; per-sample allocation not given. Samples analyzed were those drawn on day 63 after the first vaccine or placebo injection. Clones were sequenced by immunoSEQ multiplex PCR, and TCRdb holds only the in-frame ones, with some missing. The sample lists a few hundred thousand clones; under 90% were seen once. The material sequenced was peripheral blood, taken in a trial of Ad26.COV2.S vaccine versus placebo. The receptors shown here come from a person aged 18-60 years who received the Ad26.COV2.S COVID-19 vaccine or a placebo.

This chain connects TRBV4-3 to TRBJ2-2; D could derive from TRBD1 or TRBD2 (5 bases each). The CDR3 runs 15 residues. Germline CDR1 reads LGHNA; CDR2 reads YSLEER. V was clipped by 2 bases and J by 6 bases, with 13 bases between them. DNA of the CDR3: TGCGCCAGCAGCCAATCGCTGGGGGACCCCGGGGAGCTGTTTTTT. This translates into CASSQSLGDPGELFF.

The V call is TRBV6-5, the J call TRBJ1-1; 9 bases map to TRBD1. This CDR3 is 14 amino acids long. The trim removed 6 bases at V and 4 bases at J, leaving 6 bases unmatched. Germline CDR1 reads MNHEY; CDR2 reads SVGAGI. The CDR3 sequence: CASRGQGRSTEAFF. The CDR3 DNA reads as TGTGCCAGCAGAGGACAGGGGAGGAGCACTGAAGCTTTCTTT.

This chain uses TRBV6-5 with TRBJ1-1; D remains unclear. Germline V CDR1 and CDR2: MNHEY, SVGAGI. The CDR3 loop spans 15 amino acids. V was trimmed by 2 bases and J by 0 bases, leaving 10 bases between them. The CDR3 reads CASSYQALMNTEAFF. CDR3 coding DNA: TGTGCCAGCAGTTACCAGGCTCTGATGAACACTGAAGCTTTCTTT.

The count of this clone is one. This sequence joins TRBV9 and TRBJ1-5, with D unclear. With 0 bases removed from V and 6 bases from J, the gap between germline ends came to 13 bases. Germline V gene sequence: CDR1 SGDLS, CDR2 YYNGEE. This CDR3 has 15 residues. Here the CDR3 DNA reads TGTGCCAGCAGCGTAGGCGGAGGGTCAGCTCAGCCCCAGCATTTT. Residues: CASSVGGGSAQPQHF.

V usage is TRBV5-1 and J usage is TRBJ1-1; tentatively, D is TRBD1 (5 bases). The CDR3 runs 18 residues. CDR1 is SGHRS and CDR2 is YFSETQ in the germline V gene. Trimming removed 4 bases at V and 0 bases at J, with 22 bases between. CDR3 loop: CASSPGLSLGPLNTEAFF. The CDR3 DNA follows: TGCGCCAGCAGCCCAGGGTTATCGCTAGGACCGCTGAACACTGAAGCTTTCTTT.

The V gene is TRBV14, the J gene TRBJ2-3, with a possible D match to TRBD2 (5 bases). V gave up 3 bases and J gave up 2 bases, with 12 bases separating them. CDR3 length: 15 amino acids. CDR1 and CDR2 from the germline V gene are SGHDN and FVKESK. The CDR3, as DNA: TGTGCCAGCAGCCACCCCCCGACTAACACAGATACGCAGTATTTT. Translating it yields CASSHPPTNTDTQYF.

The chain couples TRBV2 to TRBJ2-1; 12 bases map to TRBD2. In germline, CDR1 is SNHLY, CDR2 FYNNEI. This CDR3 region has 15 residues. V shed 6 bases and J 1 base; nucleotides not matched to a gene: 1. CDR3 loop: CASRGTSGSYNEQFF. The CDR3 DNA reads TGTGCCAGCAGGGGGACTAGCGGGTCCTACAATGAGCAGTTCTTC.

The chain joins TRBV4-1 to TRBJ1-6; D is undetermined. The germline CDR1 and CDR2 sequences are MGHRA and YSYEKL. The CDR3 extends over 16 amino acids. V shed 2 bases and J shed 0 bases, with 8 bases lying between them. The CDR3 here is CASSQPVSSYNSPLHF. CDR3 coding DNA: TGCGCCAGCAGCCAACCCGTGAGCTCCTATAATTCACCCCTCCACTTT.

The V gene is TRBV4-3, the J gene TRBJ1-1; the match to TRBD1 covers 7 bases. Germline V gives CDR1 LGHNA, CDR2 YSLEER. CDR3 length equals 15 residues. V lost 0 bases to trimming and J lost 10 bases; unmatched junction nucleotides: 11. This CDR3 reads CASSQEDRRGVGAFF. In DNA, the CDR3 is TGCGCCAGCAGCCAAGAGGACAGGAGGGGGGTTGGAGCTTTCTTT.

This clone was detected only once. The CDR3 DNA sequence: TGTGCCAGTAGTCTAGCGGGGGCCGCCGCGGGAGATACGCAGTATTTT. This translates into CASSLAGAAAGDTQYF. V is TRBV19 and J is TRBJ2-3, with 10 bases aligning to TRBD2. CDR3 length: 16 amino acids. The ends lost 5 bases at V and 5 bases at J; junction bases unmatched: 10. Looked up from germline, CDR1 is LNHDA and CDR2 is SQIVND (reference sequence).

The chain combines TRBV3-1 (or the pseudogene TRBV3-2) with TRBJ1-3; D ambiguous. V gave up 2 bases and J gave up 4 bases, with 6 bases separating them. Germline CDR1 reads LGHDT; CDR2 reads YNNKEL (reference sequence). This CDR3 has 13 amino acids. CDR3 residues: CASSQMFGNTIYF. Written as DNA, the CDR3 is TGTGCCAGCAGCCAAATGTTCGGAAACACCATATATTTT.

The rearrangement joins TRBV7-8 to TRBJ1-5; D ambiguous. The germline V gene has CDR1 SGHVS and CDR2 FQNEAQ. The CDR3 contains 15 residues. Between the trimmed V and J ends, which lost 1 base and 0 bases, there was a span of 7 bases. The CDR3 sequence: CASSLVGRSNQPQHF. The DNA for the CDR3 is TGTGCCAGCAGCTTAGTGGGCCGTAGCAATCAGCCCCAGCATTTT.

This sequence joins TRBV19 and TRBJ2-3; 9 bases match TRBD1. CDR1 LNHDA and CDR2 SQIVND come from the germline V gene (reference sequence). V trimming: 6 bases; J trimming: 4 bases; junction bases outside the gene matches: 14. The CDR3 covers 17 residues. CDR3 in DNA: TGTGCCAGTAGCTTTTTACAGGGGGCGATTCGAGCAGATACGCAGTATTTT. Amino acid sequence: CASSFLQGAIRADTQYF.

This clone was recorded only once. In DNA, the CDR3 is TGTGCCAGCAGCTTATTTTTCCGAGACAGAGGAACTAACTATGGCTACACCTTC. Amino acid sequence: CASSLFFRDRGTNYGYTF. The chain couples TRBV11-2 to TRBJ1-2; possible D gene TRBD1, 5 bases. CDR3 size: 18 residues. Trimming removed 2 bases from V and 0 bases from J, with 19 bases in between. Germline CDR1 SGHAT, CDR2 FQNNGV.

The CDR3 DNA sequence: TGTGCCAGCAGCTTAGAGGGGCAGGGGGACACTGAAGCTTTCTTT. This encodes CASSLEGQGDTEAFF. The genes are TRBV7-6 and TRBJ1-1, with TRBD1 matching over 7 bases. Germline V CDR1 and CDR2: SGHVS, FNYEAQ. This CDR3 has 15 residues. The junction had 5 bases not matched to a gene; V was cut back by 1 base and J by 3 bases. The full variable domain, its missing parts supplied by reference TRBV7-6 and TRBJ1-1, is GAGVSQSPRYKVTKRGQDVALRCDPISGHVSLYWYRQALGQGPEFLTYFNYEAQQDKSGLPNDRFSAERPEGSISTLTIQRTEQRDSAMYRCASSLEGQGDTEAFFGQGTRLTVV.

This chain links TRBV28 with TRBJ2-1; no clear D. The V end was cut by 5 bases, the J end by 6 bases, with 8 bases between. The length of the CDR3 is 12 residues. Per the germline V gene, CDR1 is MDHEN and CDR2 is SYDVKM. This CDR3 is CASSPLPNEQFF. CDR3 nucleotides: TGTGCCAGCAGTCCCCTACCCAATGAGCAGTTCTTC.

The chain links TRBV7-2 to TRBJ2-1; 7 bases match TRBD1. The CDR3 has 12 residues. Germline CDR1 is SGHTA and CDR2 is FQGNSA. The CDR3 DNA reads as TGTTCAGGGGGATTCTCCTACAATGAGCAGTTCTTC. This sequence encodes CSGGFSYNEQFF.

This chain links TRBV4-3 with TRBJ2-1; the D call may be TRBD1 or TRBD2 (6 bases each). The germline V and J ends were trimmed by 8 bases and 0 bases, with 11 bases remaining between them. The CDR3 covers 14 residues. The germline V gene encodes CDR1 LGHNA and CDR2 YSLEER. CDR3 region: CASGRGLSYNEQFF. For the CDR3, the DNA is TGCGCCAGCGGCCGGGGGCTCTCCTACAATGAGCAGTTCTTC.

This clone was found a few times. The genes are TRBV4-3 and TRBJ1-1; D remains ambiguous. The CDR3 runs 14 residues. Germline CDR1 LGHNA, CDR2 YSLEER. V dropped 0 bases and J dropped 3 bases, with 8 bases sitting between them. CDR3 residues: CASSQDRLYTEAFF. As DNA, the CDR3 is TGCGCCAGCAGCCAAGACAGACTCTACACTGAAGCTTTCTTT.

The gene calls are TRBV27 and TRBJ2-3; D not certain. The germline gives CDR1 MNHEY, CDR2 SMNVEV (reference sequence). The CDR3 spans 11 residues. V lost 5 bases and J 0 bases, leaving 0 bases between the germline ends. The DNA of the CDR3 is TGTGCCAGCAGTAGCACAGATACGCAGTATTTT. This translates into CASSSTDTQYF.

This chain connects TRBV5-4 to TRBJ2-7; 9 bases fit TRBD1. Germline-derived CDR1 and CDR2 are SGHNT and YYREEE (reference sequence). Trimming at V came to 4 bases and at J to 3 bases, leaving 8 bases not matched to a gene. The CDR3 runs 15 residues. CDR3: CASSVLQGASYEQYF. The CDR3, as DNA: TGTGCCAGCAGCGTCCTACAGGGGGCTAGCTACGAGCAGTACTTC.

The rearrangement joins TRBV9 to TRBJ2-5; 10 bases agree with TRBD2. Germline trimming cut 6 bases from V and 2 bases from J; bases unmatched to any gene: 4. Germline V gene lookup returns CDR1 SGDLS and CDR2 YYNGEE. The CDR3 is 14 amino acids. The DNA of the CDR3 is TGTGCCAGCACCAGCGGGGGGGCTCAAGAGACCCAGTACTTC. This sequence encodes CASTSGGAQETQYF. Filled out from reference TRBV9 and TRBJ2-5, the complete variable domain reads DSGVTQTPKHLITATGQRVTLRCSPRSGDLSVYWYQQSLDQGLQFLIQYYNGEERAKGNILERFSAQQFPDLHSELNLSSLELGDSALYFCASTSGGAQETQYFGPGTRLLVL.

This clone was observed a single time. The CDR3 spells CASSQASGNNEQFF. For the CDR3, the DNA is TGTGCCAGTAGTCAGGCTAGCGGGAACAATGAGCAGTTCTTC. The V gene is TRBV19, the J gene TRBJ2-1; 9 bases are a match to TRBD2. V lost 5 bases and J lost 5; bases outside the gene matches: 4. The CDR3 has 14 amino acids. Germline V gene lookup returns CDR1 LNHDA and CDR2 SQIVND (reference sequence).